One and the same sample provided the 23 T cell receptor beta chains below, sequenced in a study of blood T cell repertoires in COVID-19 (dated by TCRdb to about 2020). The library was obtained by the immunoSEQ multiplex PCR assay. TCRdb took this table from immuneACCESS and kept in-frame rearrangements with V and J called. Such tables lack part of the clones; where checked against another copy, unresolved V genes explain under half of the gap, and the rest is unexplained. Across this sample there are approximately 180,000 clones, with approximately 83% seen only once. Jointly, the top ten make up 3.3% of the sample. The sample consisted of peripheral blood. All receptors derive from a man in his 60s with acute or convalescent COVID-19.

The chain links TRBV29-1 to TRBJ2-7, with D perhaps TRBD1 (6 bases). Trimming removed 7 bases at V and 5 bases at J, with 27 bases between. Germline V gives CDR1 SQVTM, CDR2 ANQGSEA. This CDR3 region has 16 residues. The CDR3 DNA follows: TGCAGCGCCAAACTCCGTAGGGCAGGGGCTGGGCACGAGCAGTACTTC. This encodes CSAKLRRAGAGHEQYF.

The CDR3 sequence: CASSPTLNTEAFF. CDR3 sequence (DNA): TGTGCCAGTAGTCCAACACTGAACACTGAAGCTTTCTTT. The chain combines TRBV19 with TRBJ1-1; unclear D gene. Trimming took off 5 bases at V and 0 bases at J, with 7 bases between the two ends. CDR1 LNHDA and CDR2 SQIVND come from the germline V gene (reference sequence). The CDR3 extends over 13 amino acids.

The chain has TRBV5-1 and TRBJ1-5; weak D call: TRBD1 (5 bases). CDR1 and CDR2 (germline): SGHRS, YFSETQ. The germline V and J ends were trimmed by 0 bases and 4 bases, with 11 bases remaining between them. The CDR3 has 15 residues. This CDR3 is CASSLDPGRNQPQHF. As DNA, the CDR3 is TGCGCCAGCAGCTTGGATCCAGGGAGGAATCAGCCCCAGCATTTT. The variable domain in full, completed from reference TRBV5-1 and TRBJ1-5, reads KAGVTQTPRYLIKTRGQQVTLSCSPISGHRSVSWYQQTPGQGLQFLFEYFSETQRNKGNFPGRFSGRQFSNSRSEMNVSTLELGDSALYLCASSLDPGRNQPQHFGDGTRLSIL.

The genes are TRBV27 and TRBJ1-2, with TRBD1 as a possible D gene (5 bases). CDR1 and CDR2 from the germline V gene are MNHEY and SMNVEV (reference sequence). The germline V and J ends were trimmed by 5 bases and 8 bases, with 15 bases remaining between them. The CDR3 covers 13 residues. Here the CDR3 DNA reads TGTGCCAGCAGTGGCAGGGTCGGTCAGGGCTACACCTTC. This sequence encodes CASSGRVGQGYTF.

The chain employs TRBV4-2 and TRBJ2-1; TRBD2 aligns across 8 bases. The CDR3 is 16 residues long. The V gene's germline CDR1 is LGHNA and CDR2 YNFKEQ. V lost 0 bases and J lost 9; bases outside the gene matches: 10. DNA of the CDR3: TGTGCCAGCAGCCAAGATCCGACCGGGAGGGTGGGTGAGCAGTTCTTC. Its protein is CASSQDPTGRVGEQFF.

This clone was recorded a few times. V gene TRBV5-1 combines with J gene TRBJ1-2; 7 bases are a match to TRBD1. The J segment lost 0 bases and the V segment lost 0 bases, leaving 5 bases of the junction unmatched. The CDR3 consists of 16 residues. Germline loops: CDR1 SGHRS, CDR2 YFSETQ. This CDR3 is CASSLDRDRANYGYTF. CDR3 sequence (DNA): TGCGCCAGCAGCTTGGACCGGGACAGAGCTAACTATGGCTACACCTTC.

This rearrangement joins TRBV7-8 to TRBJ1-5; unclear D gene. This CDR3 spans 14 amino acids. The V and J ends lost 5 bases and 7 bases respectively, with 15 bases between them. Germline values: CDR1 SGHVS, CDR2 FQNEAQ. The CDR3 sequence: CASSPASAGQPQHF. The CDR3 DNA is TGTGCCAGCAGCCCAGCATCTGCGGGGCAGCCCCAGCATTTT.

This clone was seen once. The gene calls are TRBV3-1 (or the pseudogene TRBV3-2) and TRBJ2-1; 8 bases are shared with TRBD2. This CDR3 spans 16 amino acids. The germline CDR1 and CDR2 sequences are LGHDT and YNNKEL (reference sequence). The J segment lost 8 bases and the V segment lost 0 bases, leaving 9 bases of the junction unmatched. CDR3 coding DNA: TGTGCCAGCAGCCAAGATCGGAGCGGGAGTCCCCATGAGCAGTTCTTC. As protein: CASSQDRSGSPHEQFF.

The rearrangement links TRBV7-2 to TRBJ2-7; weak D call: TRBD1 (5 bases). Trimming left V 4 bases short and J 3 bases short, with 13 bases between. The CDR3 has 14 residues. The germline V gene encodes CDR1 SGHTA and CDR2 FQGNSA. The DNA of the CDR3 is TGTGCCAGCAGCTCCTCCGACAGAGGCTACGAGCAGTACTTC. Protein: CASSSSDRGYEQYF.

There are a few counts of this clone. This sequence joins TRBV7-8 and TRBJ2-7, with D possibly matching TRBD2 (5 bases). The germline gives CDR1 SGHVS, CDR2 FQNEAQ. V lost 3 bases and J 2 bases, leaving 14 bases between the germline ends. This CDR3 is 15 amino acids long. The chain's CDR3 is CASSLVGFGTYEQYF. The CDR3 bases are TGTGCCAGCAGCTTGGTTGGGTTCGGGACCTACGAGCAGTACTTC.

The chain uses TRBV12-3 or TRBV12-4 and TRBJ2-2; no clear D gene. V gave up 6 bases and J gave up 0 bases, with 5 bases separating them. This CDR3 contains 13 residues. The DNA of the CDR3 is TGTGCCAGCAGCCCGTCGAACACCGGGGAGCTGTTTTTT. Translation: CASSPSNTGELFF.

This CDR3 reads CASSDFRPGQGRYEQYF. The CDR3 DNA is TGTGCCAGCAGTGATTTTCGGCCGGGACAGGGACGCTACGAGCAGTACTTC. This chain connects TRBV25-1 to TRBJ2-7, with TRBD1 matching 9 bases. Trimming at V came to 3 bases and at J to 3 bases, leaving 12 bases not matched to a gene. Germline CDR1 and CDR2: MGHDK and SYGVNS. The CDR3 is 17 amino acids.

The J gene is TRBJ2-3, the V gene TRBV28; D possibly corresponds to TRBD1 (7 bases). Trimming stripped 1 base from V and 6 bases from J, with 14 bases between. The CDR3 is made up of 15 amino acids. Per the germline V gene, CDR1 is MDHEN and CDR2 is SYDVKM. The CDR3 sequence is CASSLYRGGGDTQYF. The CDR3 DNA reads TGTGCCAGCAGTTTATACAGGGGCGGAGGGGATACGCAGTATTTT.

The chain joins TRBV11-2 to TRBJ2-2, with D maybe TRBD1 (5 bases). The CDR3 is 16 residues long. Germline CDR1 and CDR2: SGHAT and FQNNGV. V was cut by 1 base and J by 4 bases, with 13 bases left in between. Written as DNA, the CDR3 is TGTGCCAGCAGCTTAGGGAAGGGGTCGGGCACCGGGGAGCTGTTTTTT. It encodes CASSLGKGSGTGELFF.

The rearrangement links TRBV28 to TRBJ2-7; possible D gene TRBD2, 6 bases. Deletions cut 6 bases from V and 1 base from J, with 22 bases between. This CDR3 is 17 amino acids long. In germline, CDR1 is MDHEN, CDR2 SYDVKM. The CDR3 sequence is CASRTPFWGGESYEQYF. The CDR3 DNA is TGTGCCAGCAGGACCCCCTTTTGGGGAGGCGAGTCCTACGAGCAGTACTTC.

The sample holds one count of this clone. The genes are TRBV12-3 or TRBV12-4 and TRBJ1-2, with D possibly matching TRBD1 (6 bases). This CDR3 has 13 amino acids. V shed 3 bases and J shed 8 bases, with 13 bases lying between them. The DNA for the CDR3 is TGTGCCAGCAGTTTCGGGCAGGGGATCGGCTACACCTTC. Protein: CASSFGQGIGYTF.

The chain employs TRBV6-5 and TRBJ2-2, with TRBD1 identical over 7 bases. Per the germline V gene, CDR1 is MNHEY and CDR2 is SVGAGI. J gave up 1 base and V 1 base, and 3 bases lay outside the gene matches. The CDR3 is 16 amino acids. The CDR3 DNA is TGTGCCAGCAGTTACTTCCGGACAGGGAACACCGGGGAGCTGTTTTTT. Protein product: CASSYFRTGNTGELFF.

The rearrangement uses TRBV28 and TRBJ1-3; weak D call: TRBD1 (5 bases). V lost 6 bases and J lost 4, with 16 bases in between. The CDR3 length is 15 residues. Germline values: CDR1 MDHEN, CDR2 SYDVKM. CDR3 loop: CASSSLRAGGNTIYF. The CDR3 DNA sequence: TGTGCCAGCAGCTCCCTCAGGGCCGGCGGAAACACCATATATTTT.

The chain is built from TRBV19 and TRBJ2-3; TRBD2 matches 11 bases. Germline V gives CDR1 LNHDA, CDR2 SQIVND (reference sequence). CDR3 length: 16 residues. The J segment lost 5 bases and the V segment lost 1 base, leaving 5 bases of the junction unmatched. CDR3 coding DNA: TGTGCCAGTAGTATAGTTAGGCTAGCGGGAGGAGATACGCAGTATTTT. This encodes CASSIVRLAGGDTQYF.

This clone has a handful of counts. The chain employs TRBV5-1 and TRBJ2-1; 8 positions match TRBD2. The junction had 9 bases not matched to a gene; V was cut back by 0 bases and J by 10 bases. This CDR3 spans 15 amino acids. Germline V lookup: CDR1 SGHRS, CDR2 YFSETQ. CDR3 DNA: TGCGCCAGCAGCTTGGTAGGTAGCGGGATTGGGGAGCAGTTCTTC. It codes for CASSLVGSGIGEQFF.

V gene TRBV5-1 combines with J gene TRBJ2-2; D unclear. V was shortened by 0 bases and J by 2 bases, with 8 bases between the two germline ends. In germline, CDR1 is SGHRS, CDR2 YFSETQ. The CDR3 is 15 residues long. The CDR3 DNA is TGCGCCAGCAGCTTGGGTCAGACAAACACCGGGGAGCTGTTTTTT. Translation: CASSLGQTNTGELFF.

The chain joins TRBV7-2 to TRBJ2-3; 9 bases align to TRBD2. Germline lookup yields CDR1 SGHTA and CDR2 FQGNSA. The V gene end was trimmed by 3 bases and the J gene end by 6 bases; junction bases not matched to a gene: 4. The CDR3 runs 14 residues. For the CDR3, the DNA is TGTGCCAGCAGCTTTAGCGGGAGTGACGATACGCAGTATTTT. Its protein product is CASSFSGSDDTQYF.

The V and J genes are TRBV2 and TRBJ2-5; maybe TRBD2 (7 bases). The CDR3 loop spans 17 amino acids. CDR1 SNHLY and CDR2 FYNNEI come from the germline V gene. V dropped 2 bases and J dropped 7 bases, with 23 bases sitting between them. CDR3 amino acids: CASSEIAAGLGGRTQYF. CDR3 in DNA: TGTGCCAGCAGTGAAATAGCTGCGGGACTGGGGGGGCGGACCCAGTACTTC. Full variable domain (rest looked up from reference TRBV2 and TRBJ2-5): EPEVTQTPSHQVTQMGQEVILRCVPISNHLYFYWYRQILGQKVEFLVSFYNNEISEKSEIFDDQFSVERPDGSNFTLKIRSTKLEDSAMYFCASSEIAAGLGGRTQYFGPGTRLLVL.